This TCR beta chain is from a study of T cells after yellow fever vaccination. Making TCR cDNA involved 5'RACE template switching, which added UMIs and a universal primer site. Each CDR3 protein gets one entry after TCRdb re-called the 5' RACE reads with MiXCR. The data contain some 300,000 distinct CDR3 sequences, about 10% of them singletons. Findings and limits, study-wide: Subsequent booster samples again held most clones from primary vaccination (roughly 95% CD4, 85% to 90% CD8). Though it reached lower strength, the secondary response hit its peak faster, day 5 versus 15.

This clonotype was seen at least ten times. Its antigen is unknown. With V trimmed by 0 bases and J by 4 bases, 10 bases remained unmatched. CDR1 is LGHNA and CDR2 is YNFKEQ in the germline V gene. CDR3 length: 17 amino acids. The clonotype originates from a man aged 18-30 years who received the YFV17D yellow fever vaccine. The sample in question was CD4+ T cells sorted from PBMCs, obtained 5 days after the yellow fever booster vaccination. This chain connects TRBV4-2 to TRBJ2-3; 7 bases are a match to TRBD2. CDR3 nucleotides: TGTGCCAGCAGCCAAGATCGGGATAGCCGGGGGGCAGATACGCAGTATTTT. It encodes CASSQDRDSRGADTQYF.